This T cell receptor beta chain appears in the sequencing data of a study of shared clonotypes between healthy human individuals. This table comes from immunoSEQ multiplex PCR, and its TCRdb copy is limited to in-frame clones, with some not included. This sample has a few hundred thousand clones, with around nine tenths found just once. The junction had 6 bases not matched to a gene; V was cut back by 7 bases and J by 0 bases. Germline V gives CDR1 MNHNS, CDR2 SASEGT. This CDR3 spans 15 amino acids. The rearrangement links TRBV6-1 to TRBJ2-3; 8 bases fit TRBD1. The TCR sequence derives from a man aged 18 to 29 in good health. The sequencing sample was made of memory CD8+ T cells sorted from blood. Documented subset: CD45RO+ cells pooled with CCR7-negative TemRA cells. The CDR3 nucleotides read TGTGCCAGCACCCAGGGGGCAGCCAGCACAGATACGCAGTATTTT. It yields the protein CASTQGAASTDTQYF.